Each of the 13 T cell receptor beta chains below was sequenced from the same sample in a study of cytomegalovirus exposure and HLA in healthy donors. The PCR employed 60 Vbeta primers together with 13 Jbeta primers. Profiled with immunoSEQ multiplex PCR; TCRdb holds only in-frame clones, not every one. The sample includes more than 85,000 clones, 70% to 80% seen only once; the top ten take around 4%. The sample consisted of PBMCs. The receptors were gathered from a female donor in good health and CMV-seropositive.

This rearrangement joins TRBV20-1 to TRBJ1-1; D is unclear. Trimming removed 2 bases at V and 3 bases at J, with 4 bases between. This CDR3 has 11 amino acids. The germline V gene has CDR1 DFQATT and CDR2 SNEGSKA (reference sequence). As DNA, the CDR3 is TGCAGTGCTAGACCCTACACTGAAGCTTTCTTT. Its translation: CSARPYTEAFF.

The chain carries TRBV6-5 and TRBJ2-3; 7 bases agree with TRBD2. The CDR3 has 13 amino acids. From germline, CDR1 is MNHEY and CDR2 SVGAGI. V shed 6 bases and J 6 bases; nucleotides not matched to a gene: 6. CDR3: CASSATSIDTQYF. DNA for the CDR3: TGTGCCAGCAGCGCGACTAGCATTGATACGCAGTATTTT.

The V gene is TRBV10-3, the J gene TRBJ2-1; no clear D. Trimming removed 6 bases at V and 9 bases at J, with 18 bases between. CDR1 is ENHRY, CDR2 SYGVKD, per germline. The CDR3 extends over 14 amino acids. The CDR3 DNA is TGTGCCATCAGCCGGAGAGACGCCGCCGGTGAGCAGTTCTTC. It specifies CAISRRDAAGEQFF.

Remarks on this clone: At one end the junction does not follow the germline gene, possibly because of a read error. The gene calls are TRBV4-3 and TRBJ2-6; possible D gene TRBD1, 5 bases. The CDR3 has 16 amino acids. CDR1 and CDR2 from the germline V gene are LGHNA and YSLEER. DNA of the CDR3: TGCGCCAGCAGCCAAGACGAATTCTCTGGGGCCAACGGCCTGACTTTC. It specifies CASSQDEFSGANGLTF.

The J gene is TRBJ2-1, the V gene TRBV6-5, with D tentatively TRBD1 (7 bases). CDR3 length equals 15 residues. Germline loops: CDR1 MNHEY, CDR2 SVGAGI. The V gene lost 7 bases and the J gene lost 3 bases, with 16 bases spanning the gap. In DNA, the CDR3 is TGTGCCAGCAAGGCGGGGCCAGGGGGCTACAATGAGCAGTTCTTC. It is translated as CASKAGPGGYNEQFF.

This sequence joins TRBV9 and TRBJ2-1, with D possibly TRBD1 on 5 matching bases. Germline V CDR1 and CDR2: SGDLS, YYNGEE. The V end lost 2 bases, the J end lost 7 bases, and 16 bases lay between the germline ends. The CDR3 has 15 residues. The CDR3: CASSVDWGAGNEQFF. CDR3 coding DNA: TGTGCCAGCAGCGTCGATTGGGGCGCAGGAAATGAGCAGTTCTTC.

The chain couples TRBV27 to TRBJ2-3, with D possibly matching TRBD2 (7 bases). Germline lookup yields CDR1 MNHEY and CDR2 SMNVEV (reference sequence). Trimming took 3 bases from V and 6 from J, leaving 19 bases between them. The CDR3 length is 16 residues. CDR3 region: CASSLRTLRGPDTQYF. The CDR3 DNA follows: TGTGCCAGCAGTTTGCGAACGTTGCGGGGGCCGGATACGCAGTATTTT.

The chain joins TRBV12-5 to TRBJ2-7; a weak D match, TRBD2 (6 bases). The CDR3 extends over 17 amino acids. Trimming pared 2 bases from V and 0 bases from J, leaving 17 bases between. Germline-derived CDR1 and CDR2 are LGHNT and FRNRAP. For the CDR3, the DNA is TGTGCTAGTGGTTTGTTCCCGCTAGCGCGAAGCTCCTACGAGCAGTACTTC. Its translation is CASGLFPLARSSYEQYF.

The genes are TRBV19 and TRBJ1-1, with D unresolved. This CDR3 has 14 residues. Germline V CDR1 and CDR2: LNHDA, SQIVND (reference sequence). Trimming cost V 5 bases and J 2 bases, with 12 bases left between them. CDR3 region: CASSPRHRNTEAFF. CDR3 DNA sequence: TGTGCCAGTAGTCCGCGACACCGAAACACTGAAGCTTTCTTT.

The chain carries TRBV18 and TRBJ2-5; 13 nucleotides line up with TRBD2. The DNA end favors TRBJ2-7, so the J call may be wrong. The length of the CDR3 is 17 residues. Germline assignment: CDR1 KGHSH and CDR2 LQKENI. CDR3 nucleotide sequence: TGTGCCAGCTCACCGCGGACTAGCGGGGGCAGCTCCTACGAGCAGTACTTC. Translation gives CASSPRTSGGSSYEQYF.

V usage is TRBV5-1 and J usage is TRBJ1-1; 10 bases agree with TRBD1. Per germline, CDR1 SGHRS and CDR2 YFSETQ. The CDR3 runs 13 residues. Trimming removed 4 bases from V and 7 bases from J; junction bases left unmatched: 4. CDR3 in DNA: TGCGCCAGCAGCGATGGGACAGGGGTTGAAGCTTTCTTT. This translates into CASSDGTGVEAFF. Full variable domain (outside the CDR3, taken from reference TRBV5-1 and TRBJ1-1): KAGVTQTPRYLIKTRGQQVTLSCSPISGHRSVSWYQQTPGQGLQFLFEYFSETQRNKGNFPGRFSGRQFSNSRSEMNVSTLELGDSALYLCASSDGTGVEAFFGQGTRLTVV.

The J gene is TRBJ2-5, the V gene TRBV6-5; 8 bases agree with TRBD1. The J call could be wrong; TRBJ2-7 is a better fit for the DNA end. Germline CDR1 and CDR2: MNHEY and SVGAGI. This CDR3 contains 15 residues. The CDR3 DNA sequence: TGTGCCAGCAGTTACCGGACAGGGTCTTCCTACGAGCAGTACTTC. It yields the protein CASSYRTGSSYEQYF.

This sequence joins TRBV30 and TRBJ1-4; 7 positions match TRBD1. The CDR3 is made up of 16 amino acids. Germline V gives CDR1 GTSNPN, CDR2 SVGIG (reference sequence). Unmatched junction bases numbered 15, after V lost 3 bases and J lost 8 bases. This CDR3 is CAWRKPPGQLNEKLFF. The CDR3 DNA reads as TGTGCCTGGAGGAAACCGCCGGGACAGCTAAACGAAAAACTGTTTTTT.